The rows below give T cell receptor beta chains drawn from one sample of a study of cytotoxic CD8 clonotypes in ibrutinib-treated CLL. Method: immunoSEQ multiplex PCR; TCRdb's copy keeps in-frame clones and lacks some. The table includes some 98,000 clones, 70% to 80% detected once. This sample comprised PBMCs, obtained after 12 months of ibrutinib treatment. These receptors were taken from a human donor with chronic lymphocytic leukemia. Both conserved end residues are part of each CDR3.

V gene: TRBV19; J gene: TRBJ1-5; CDR3 protein: CASSSGRAQHF
V gene: TRBV14; J gene: TRBJ2-5; CDR3 protein: CASSYRATQYF
V gene: TRBV5-1; J gene: TRBJ1-2; CDR3 protein: CASSPQSGQGGYGYTF
V gene: TRBV10-1; J gene: TRBJ2-2; CDR3 protein: CATRKDGTNTGELFF
V gene: TRBV27; J gene: TRBJ1-1; CDR3 protein: CASKQGPEAFF
V gene: TRBV4-1; J gene: TRBJ2-5; CDR3 protein: CASSQDSGGGETQYF
V gene: TRBV5-1; J gene: TRBJ2-7; CDR3 protein: CASSGGLDEQYF
V gene: TRBV18; J gene: TRBJ1-4; CDR3 protein: CASSPPEGNEKLFF
V gene: TRBV19; J gene: TRBJ2-4; CDR3 protein: CASTPPAGRGAKNIQYF
V gene: TRBV6-1; J gene: TRBJ1-2; CDR3 protein: CASSFDRTEGYTF
V gene: TRBV28; J gene: TRBJ2-7; CDR3 protein: CASSSSYEQYF
V gene: TRBV5-8; J gene: TRBJ2-7; CDR3 protein: CASSLGSSFLPDEQYF
V gene: TRBV11-3; J gene: TRBJ2-3; CDR3 protein: CASSLGLVSTDTQYF
V gene: TRBV28; J gene: TRBJ2-7; CDR3 protein: CASRGRAYEQYF
V gene: TRBV27; J gene: TRBJ2-7; CDR3 protein: CASSKQGIGYEQYF
V gene: TRBV30; J gene: TRBJ2-6; CDR3 protein: CAWSVKDRGANVLTF
V gene: TRBV2; J gene: TRBJ2-5; CDR3 protein: CASNGGGETQYF
V gene: TRBV28; J gene: TRBJ2-5; CDR3 protein: CASGSGVLTQYF
V gene: TRBV7-2; J gene: TRBJ2-2; CDR3 protein: CASSHDHLFANTGELFF
V gene: TRBV5-1; J gene: TRBJ2-1; CDR3 protein: CASSPDRAYNEQFF
V gene: TRBV9; J gene: TRBJ2-5; CDR3 protein: CASSSGGGKDQSTQYF
V gene: TRBV7-9; J gene: TRBJ2-4; CDR3 protein: CASSFEGSSEVWNIQYF
V gene: TRBV6-5; J gene: TRBJ2-5; CDR3 protein: CASSPLKGVGTQYF
V gene: TRBV18; J gene: TRBJ1-6; CDR3 protein: CASSPDRGEGSPLHF
V gene: TRBV7-8; J gene: TRBJ1-4; CDR3 protein: CASSLEGRGNEKLFF
V gene: TRBV2; J gene: TRBJ1-5; CDR3 protein: CASSEIWGNQPQHF
V gene: TRBV7-9; J gene: TRBJ2-3; CDR3 protein: CASSFRDTDTQYF
V gene: TRBV19; J gene: TRBJ2-7; CDR3 protein: CASSMRDGIHEQYF
V gene: TRBV30; J gene: TRBJ2-6; CDR3 protein: CAWRGQWGSGANVLTF
V gene: TRBV7-2; J gene: TRBJ2-1; CDR3 protein: CASSSLNEQFF
V gene: TRBV6-1; J gene: TRBJ1-5; CDR3 protein: CASSTTGMDQPQHF
V gene: TRBV7-2; J gene: TRBJ2-7; CDR3 protein: CASSLAPKQGAYEQYF
V gene: TRBV7-9; J gene: TRBJ2-3; CDR3 protein: CASSPGLAGRIDTQYF
V gene: TRBV11-3; J gene: TRBJ1-3; CDR3 protein: CASSWGFGNTIYF
V gene: TRBV5-1; J gene: TRBJ2-1; CDR3 protein: CASSLEQTSLGEQFF
V gene: TRBV6-1; J gene: TRBJ2-7; CDR3 protein: CASRSTGLSSYEQYF
V gene: TRBV5-6; J gene: TRBJ2-5; CDR3 protein: CASSLEGQGSGETQYF
V gene: TRBV10-2; J gene: TRBJ2-7; CDR3 protein: CASTDAGGPYEQYF
V gene: TRBV27; J gene: TRBJ2-7; CDR3 protein: CASSTTGTSRSYEQYF